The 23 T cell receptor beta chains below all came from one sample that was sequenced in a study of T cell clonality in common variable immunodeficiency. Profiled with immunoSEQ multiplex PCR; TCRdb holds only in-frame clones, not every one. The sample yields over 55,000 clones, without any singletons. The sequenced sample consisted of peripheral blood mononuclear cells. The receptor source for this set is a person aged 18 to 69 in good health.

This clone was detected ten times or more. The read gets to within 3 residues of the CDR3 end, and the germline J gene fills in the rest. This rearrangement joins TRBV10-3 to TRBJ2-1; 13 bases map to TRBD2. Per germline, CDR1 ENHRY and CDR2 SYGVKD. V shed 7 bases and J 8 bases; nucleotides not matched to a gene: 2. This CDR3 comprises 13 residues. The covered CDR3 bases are TGTGCCATCAACACTAGCGGGAGGGATGAG. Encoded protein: CAINTSGRDE. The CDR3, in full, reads CAINTSGRDEQFF.

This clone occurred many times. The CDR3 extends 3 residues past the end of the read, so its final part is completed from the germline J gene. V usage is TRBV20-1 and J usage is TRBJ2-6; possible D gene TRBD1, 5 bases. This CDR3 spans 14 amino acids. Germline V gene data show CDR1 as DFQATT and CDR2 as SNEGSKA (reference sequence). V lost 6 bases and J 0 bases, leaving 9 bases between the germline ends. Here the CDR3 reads CSAFTGSGANVLTF. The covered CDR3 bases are TGCAGTGCCTTCACAGGCTCTGGGGCCAACGTC.

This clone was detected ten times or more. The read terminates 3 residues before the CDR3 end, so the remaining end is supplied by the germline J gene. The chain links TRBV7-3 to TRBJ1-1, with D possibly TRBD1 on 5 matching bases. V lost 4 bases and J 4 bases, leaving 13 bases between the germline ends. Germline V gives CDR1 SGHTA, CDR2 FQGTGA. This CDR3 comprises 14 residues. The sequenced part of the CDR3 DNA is TGTGCCAGCAGCTCGAACCCAGGGTCCACTGAA. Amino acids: CASSSNPGSTE. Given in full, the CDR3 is CASSSNPGSTEAFF.

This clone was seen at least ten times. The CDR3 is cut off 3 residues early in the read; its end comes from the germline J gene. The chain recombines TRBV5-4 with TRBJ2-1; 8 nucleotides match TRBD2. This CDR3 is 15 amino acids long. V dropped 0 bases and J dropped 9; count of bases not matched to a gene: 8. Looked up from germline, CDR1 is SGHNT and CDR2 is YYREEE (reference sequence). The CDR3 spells CASSLELAGSPEQFF. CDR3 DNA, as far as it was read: TGTGCCAGCAGCTTGGAATTAGCGGGGTCACCTGAG.

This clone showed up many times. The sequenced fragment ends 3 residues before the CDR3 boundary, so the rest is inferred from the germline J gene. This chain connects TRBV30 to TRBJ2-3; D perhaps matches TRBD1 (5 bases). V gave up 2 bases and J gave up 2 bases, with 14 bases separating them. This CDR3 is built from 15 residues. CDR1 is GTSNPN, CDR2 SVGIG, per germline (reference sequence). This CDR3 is CAWSPWGLSTDTQYF. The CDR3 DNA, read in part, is TGTGCCTGGAGTCCCTGGGGCCTCTCCACAGATACG.

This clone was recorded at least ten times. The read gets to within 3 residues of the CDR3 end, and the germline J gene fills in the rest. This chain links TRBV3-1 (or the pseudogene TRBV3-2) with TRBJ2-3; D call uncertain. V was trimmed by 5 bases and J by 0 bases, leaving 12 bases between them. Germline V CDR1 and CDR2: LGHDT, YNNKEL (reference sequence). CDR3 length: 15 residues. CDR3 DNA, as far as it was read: TGTGCCAGCAGCATTAGGAAGACTAGCACAGATACG. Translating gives CASSIRKTSTDT. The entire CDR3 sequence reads CASSIRKTSTDTQYF.

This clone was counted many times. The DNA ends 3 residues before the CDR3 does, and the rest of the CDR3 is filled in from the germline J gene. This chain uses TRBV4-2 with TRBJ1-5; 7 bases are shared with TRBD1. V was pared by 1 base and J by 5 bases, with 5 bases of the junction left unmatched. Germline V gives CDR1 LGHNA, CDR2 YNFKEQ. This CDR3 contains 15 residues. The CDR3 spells CASSQVFTGDQPQHF. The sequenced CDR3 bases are TGTGCCAGCAGCCAAGTTTTTACAGGGGATCAGCCC.

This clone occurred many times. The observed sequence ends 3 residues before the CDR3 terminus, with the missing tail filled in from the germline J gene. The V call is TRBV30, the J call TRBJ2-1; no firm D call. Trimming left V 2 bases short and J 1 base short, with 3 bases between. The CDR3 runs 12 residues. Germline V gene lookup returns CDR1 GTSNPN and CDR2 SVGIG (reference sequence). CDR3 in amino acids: CAWSRSYNEQFF. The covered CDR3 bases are TGTGCCTGGAGTAGGTCCTACAATGAG.

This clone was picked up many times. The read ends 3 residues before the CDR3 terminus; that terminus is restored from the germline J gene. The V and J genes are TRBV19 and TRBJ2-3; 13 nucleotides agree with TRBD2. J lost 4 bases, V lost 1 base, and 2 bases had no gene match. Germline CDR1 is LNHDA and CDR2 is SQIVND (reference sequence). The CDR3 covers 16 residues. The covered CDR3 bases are TGTGCCAGTAGTATAGGGACTAGCGGGAGAGCAGATACG. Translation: CASSIGTSGRADT. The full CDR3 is CASSIGTSGRADTQYF.

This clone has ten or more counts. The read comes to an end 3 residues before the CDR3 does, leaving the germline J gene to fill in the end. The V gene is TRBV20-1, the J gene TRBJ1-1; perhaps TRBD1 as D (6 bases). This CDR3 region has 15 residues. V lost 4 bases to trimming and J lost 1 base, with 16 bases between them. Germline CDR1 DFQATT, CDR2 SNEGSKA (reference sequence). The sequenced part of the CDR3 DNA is TGCAGTGCTACCCTTACAGGGAACCCGAACACTGAA. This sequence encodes CSATLTGNPNTE. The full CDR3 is CSATLTGNPNTEAFF.

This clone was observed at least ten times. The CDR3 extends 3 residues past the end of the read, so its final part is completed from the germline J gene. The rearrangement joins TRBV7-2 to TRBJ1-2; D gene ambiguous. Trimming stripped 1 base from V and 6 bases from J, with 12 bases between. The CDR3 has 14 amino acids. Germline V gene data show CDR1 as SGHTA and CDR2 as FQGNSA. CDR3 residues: CASSLDPVFDGYTF. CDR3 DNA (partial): TGTGCCAGCAGCTTAGATCCAGTTTTCGATGGC.

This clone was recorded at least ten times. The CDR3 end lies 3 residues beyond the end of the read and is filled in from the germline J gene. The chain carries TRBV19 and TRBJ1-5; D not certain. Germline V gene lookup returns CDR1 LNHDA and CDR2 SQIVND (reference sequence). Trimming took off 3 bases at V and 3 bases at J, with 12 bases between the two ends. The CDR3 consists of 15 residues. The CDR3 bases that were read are TGTGCCAGTAGTATTCAAAGGCAGGTCAATCAGCCC. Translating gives CASSIQRQVNQP. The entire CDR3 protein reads CASSIQRQVNQPQHF.

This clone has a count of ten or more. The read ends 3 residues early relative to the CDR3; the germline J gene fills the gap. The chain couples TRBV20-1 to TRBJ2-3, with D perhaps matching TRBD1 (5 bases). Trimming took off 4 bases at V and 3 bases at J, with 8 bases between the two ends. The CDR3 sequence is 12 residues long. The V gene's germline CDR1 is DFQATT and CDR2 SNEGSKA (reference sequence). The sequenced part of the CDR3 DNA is TGCAGTGCTAAAGGGGCGACAGATACG. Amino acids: CSAKGATDT. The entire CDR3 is CSAKGATDTQYF.

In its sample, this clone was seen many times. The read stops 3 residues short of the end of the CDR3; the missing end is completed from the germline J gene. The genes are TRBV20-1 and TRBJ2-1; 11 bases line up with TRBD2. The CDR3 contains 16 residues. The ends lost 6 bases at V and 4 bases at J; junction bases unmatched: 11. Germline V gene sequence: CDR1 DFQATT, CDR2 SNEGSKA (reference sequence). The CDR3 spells CSAPPGTSGNYNEQFF. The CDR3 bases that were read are TGCAGTGCACCTCCGGGGACTAGCGGAAATTACAATGAG.

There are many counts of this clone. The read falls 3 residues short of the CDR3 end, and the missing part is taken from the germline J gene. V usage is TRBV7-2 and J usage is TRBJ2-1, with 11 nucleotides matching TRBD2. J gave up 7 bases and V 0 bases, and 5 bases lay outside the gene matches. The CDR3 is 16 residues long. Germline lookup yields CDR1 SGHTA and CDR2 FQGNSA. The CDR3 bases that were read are TGTGCCAGCAGCTTAGCGCGGGCTAGCGGGGGGAATGAG. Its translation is CASSLARASGGNE. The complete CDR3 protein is CASSLARASGGNEQFF.

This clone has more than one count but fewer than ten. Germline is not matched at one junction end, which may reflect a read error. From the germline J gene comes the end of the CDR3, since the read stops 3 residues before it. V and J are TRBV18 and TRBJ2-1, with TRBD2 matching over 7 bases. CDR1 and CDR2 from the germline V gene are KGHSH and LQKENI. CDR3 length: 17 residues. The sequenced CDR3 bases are TGTGCCAGCTCCCCACCAAGCGGGGCGAGCTCCTACAATGAG. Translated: CASSPPSGASSYNE. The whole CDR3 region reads CASSPPSGASSYNEQFF.

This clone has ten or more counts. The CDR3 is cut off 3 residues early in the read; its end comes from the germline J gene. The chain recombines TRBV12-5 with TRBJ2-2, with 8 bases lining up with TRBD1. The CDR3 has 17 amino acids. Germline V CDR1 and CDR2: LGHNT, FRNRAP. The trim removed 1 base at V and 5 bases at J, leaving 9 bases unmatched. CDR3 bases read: TGTGCTAGTGGTTTGGATGTGGGTGGACAGGGAACCGGGGAG. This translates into CASGLDVGGQGTGE. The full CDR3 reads CASGLDVGGQGTGELFF.

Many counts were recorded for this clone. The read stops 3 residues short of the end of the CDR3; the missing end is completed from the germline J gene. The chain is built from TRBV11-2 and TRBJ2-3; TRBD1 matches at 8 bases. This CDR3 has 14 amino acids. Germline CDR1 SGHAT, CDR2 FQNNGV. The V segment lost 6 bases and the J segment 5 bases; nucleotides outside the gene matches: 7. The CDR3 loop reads CASRNTGGVDTQYF. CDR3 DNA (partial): TGTGCCAGCAGGAACACAGGGGGTGTAGATACG. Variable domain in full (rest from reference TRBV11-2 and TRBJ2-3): EAGVAQSPRYKIIEKRQSVAFWCNPISGHATLYWYQQILGQGPKLLIQFQNNGVVDDSQLPKDRFSAERLKGVDSTLKIQPAKLEDSAVYLCASRNTGGVDTQYFGPGTRLTVL.

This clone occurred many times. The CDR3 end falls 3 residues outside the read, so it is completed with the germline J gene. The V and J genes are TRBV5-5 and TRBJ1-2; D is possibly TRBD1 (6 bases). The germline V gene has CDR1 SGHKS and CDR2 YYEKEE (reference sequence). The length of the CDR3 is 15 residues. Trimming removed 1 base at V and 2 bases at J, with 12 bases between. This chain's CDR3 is CASSLNIQGNYGYTF. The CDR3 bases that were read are TGTGCCAGCAGCTTGAACATACAGGGAAACTATGGC. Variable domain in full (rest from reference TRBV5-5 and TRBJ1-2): DAGVTQSPTHLIKTRGQQVTLRCSPISGHKSVSWYQQVLGQGPQFIFQYYEKEERGRGNFPDRFSARQFPNYSSELNVNALLLGDSALYLCASSLNIQGNYGYTFGSGTRLTVV.

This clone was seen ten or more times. The sequenced part of the CDR3 DNA is TGTGCCAGCAGCGTATACAGCTCTGGGGCCAACGTC. The encoded protein is CASSVYSSGANV. The entire CDR3 reads CASSVYSSGANVLTF. This chain uses TRBV9 with TRBJ2-6; D is unresolved. The read halts 3 residues ahead of the CDR3 end, with the missing end drawn from the germline J gene. This CDR3 is built from 15 residues. Germline V gene sequence: CDR1 SGDLS, CDR2 YYNGEE. The V gene lost 1 base and the J gene lost 0 bases, with 5 bases spanning the gap.

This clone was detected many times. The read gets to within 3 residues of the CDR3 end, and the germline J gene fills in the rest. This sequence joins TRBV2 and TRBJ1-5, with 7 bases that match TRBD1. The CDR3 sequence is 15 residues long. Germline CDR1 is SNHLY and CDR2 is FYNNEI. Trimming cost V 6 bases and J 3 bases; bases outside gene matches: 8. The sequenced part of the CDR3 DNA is TGTGCCAGCAGGGTGGGACAGCCTGCCAATCAGCCC. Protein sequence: CASRVGQPANQP. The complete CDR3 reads CASRVGQPANQPQHF.

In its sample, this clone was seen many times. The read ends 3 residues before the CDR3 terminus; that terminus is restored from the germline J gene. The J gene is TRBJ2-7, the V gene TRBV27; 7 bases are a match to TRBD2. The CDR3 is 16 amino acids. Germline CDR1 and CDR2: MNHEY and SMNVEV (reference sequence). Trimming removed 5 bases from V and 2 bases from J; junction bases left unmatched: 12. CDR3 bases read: TGTGCCAGCAGTCCTACCTGGGGGGGGTCCGCCTACGAG. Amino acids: CASSPTWGGSAYE. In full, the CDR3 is CASSPTWGGSAYEQYF.

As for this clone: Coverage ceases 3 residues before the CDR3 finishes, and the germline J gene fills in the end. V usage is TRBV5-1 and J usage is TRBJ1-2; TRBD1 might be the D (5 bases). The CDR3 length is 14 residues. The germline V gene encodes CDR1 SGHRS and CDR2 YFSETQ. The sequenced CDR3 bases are TGCGCCAGCAGCCCGGAAGGTAGCGGGGGACTA. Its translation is CASSPEGSGGL. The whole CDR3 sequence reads CASSPEGSGGLYTF.